This T cell receptor (beta chain) is from a study of cytomegalovirus exposure and HLA in healthy donors. Worth noting for this clone: What it binds is not known.

Both 60 Vbeta primers and 13 Jbeta primers went into the PCR. Generated by immunoSEQ multiplex PCR, the TCRdb table keeps only in-frame clones and is missing some. The table records under 100,000 clones, about 78% of them present only once. Study-level results: About 87% or about 30% of the time was how often most TCR beta V segments were productive, according to an earlier analysis. Links to common viral pathogens appeared, in a later analysis, for several of the most significant clusters. For presence/absence analyses, sequencing depth was assumed to be roughly uniform across donors.

This sequence was found in a man aged 18 to 30 in good health and CMV-seropositive. Sequences were obtained from PBMCs.

CDR3 region: CSVVTGGVTGELFF. As DNA, the CDR3 is TGCAGCGTTGTTACGGGGGGGGTCACCGGGGAGCTGTTTTTT. V and J are TRBV29-1 and TRBJ2-2; 8 nucleotides match TRBD2. The CDR3 spans 14 residues. V was pared by 4 bases and J by 4 bases, with 5 bases of the junction left unmatched. Germline assignment: CDR1 SQVTM and CDR2 ANQGSEA.